Reported below is one T cell receptor (beta chain). The antigen remains undetermined. This record belongs to a study of graft-versus-host responses after intestinal transplantation. Broader study findings: Peak circulating GvH clone levels were associated with early post-transplant HvG declines.

Trimming cost V 3 bases and J 4 bases, with 4 bases left between them. The length of the CDR3 is 11 residues. In germline, CDR1 is SGHAT, CDR2 FQNNGV. Profiling relied on immunoSEQ multiplex PCR, and the TCRdb table lists in-frame clones only, not all of them. The sample lists roughly 120,000 clones, roughly 91% occurring once. The chain links TRBV11-2 to TRBJ2-7; D is unresolved. The sequence was obtained from a human donor who received an intestinal transplant. The specimen comprised unstimulated CD4+ T cells sorted from spleen or lymph node cells, sampled before intestinal transplant. The CDR3, as DNA: TGTGCCAGCAGCTTGGTTTACGAGCAGTACTTC. It encodes CASSLVYEQYF.